The subject of this entry is one TCR beta chain. Germline V gene data show CDR1 as MDHEN and CDR2 as SYDVKM. V lost 6 bases, J lost 5 bases, and 6 bases stayed unmatched. The CDR3 contains 13 residues. This table comes from immunoSEQ multiplex PCR, and its TCRdb copy is limited to in-frame clones, with some not included. The sample contains about 110,000 clones, under 85% of which appear only once. This entry is derived from a study of blood T cell repertoires in COVID-19. Material for sequencing was peripheral blood. The chain uses TRBV28 and TRBJ1-2; 7 bases align to TRBD1. The sequence was obtained from a woman in her 70s with acute or convalescent COVID-19. For the CDR3, the DNA is TGTGCCAGCAGGACCGGGACAGATTATGGCTACACCTTC. It specifies CASRTGTDYGYTF.